Given below is one T cell receptor beta chain in context. This sample was taken from a study of blood T cell repertoires in COVID-19. Looking at the study overall: Material from acute and convalescent COVID-19 was sourced from the United States, Italy and Spain. Sources were T cells, B-cell-depleted T cells, or PBMCs; the material itself was cDNA or gDNA.

In the study's own analysis: By means of reference gene primer amplification, nucleated cell counts were estimated. Method: immunoSEQ multiplex PCR; TCRdb's copy keeps in-frame clones and lacks some. From that table come the V and J calls and clone size; the DNA was used to work out D and trimming. The repertoire holds some 180,000 clones, roughly 78% seen once, with 2.5% to 3.5% in the top ten. This CDR3 has 14 amino acids. Germline V gene sequence: CDR1 MGHDK, CDR2 SYGVNS. The ends were cut back, 2 bases at V and 3 bases at J, with 10 bases in the middle. What was sequenced was peripheral blood. This sequence joins TRBV25-1 and TRBJ1-1, with D possibly matching TRBD1 (5 bases). The origin of this receptor is an elderly woman with active or convalescent COVID-19. CDR3 bases: TGTGCCAGCAGTGAAGGGGCTACAGACACTGAAGCTTTCTTT. Residues: CASSEGATDTEAFF.